The 25 T cell receptor beta chains given below trace back to one sample, sequenced in a study of T cells after yellow fever vaccination. TCRdb reanalysed the 5' RACE reads using MiXCR and keeps one entry per CDR3 protein. The sample carries 200,000 to 300,000 distinct CDR3 sequences, over 6.5% recorded once. The sample was CD4+ T cells sorted from PBMCs, taken on the day of the yellow fever booster vaccination. The source of these receptors is a man aged 25 to 40 who received the YFV17D yellow fever vaccine.

The rearrangement links TRBV9 to TRBJ2-7; D gene ambiguous. The V and J ends lost 3 bases and 0 bases respectively, with 10 bases between them. CDR3 length: 14 amino acids. Germline CDR1 SGDLS, CDR2 YYNGEE. In DNA, the CDR3 is TGTGCCAGCAGCGGGCTTGACACCTCCTACGAGCAGTACTTC. Translated, it gives CASSGLDTSYEQYF.

This clonotype came up a few times. The chain employs TRBV3-1 and TRBJ2-5; D assignment may be TRBD1 or TRBD2 (7 bases each). The V end lost 8 bases, the J end lost 4 bases, and 17 bases lay between the germline ends. CDR1 and CDR2 from the germline V gene are LGHDT and YNNKEL (reference sequence). This CDR3 region has 14 residues. CDR3 nucleotide sequence: TGTGCCAGCGCCAGGGGGAGCGGGGTAGAGACCCAGTACTTC. As protein: CASARGSGVETQYF.

This clonotype was observed a handful of times. This chain joins TRBV5-5 and TRBJ2-3; possible D gene TRBD2, 5 bases. Germline V lookup: CDR1 SGHKS, CDR2 YYEKEE (reference sequence). The CDR3 sequence is 16 residues long. Trimming removed 2 bases at V and 4 bases at J, with 17 bases between. Here the CDR3 reads CASSFVVGEVADTQYF. Written as DNA, the CDR3 is TGTGCCAGCAGCTTCGTTGTGGGAGAGGTGGCAGATACGCAGTATTTT.

This clonotype appeared many times. This chain joins TRBV7-8 and TRBJ2-1, with 15 positions matching TRBD2. The CDR3 is 15 amino acids. Germline assignment: CDR1 SGHVS and CDR2 FQNEAQ. The V segment lost 5 bases and the J segment 7 bases; nucleotides outside the gene matches: 3. As DNA, the CDR3 is TGTGCCAGCAGCGCGGGACTAGCGGGAGGAAATGAGCAGTTCTTC. This translates into CASSAGLAGGNEQFF.

The gene calls are TRBV7-2 and TRBJ2-2, with a tentative D call TRBD1 (5 bases). CDR3 length: 15 amino acids. V lost 3 bases and J 6 bases, leaving 14 bases between the germline ends. Per germline, CDR1 SGHTA and CDR2 FQGNSA. CDR3 bases: TGTGCCAGCAGCTTCCGACAGACGGTTCCCGGGGAGCTGTTTTTT. This translates into CASSFRQTVPGELFF. The whole variable domain, filled in from reference TRBV7-2 and TRBJ2-2, reads GAGVSQSPSNKVTEKGKDVELRCDPISGHTALYWYRQSLGQGLEFLIYFQGNSAPDKSGLPSDRFSAERTGGSVSTLTIQRTQQEDSAVYLCASSFRQTVPGELFFGEGSRLTVL.

This clonotype has more than one count but fewer than ten. The chain employs TRBV30 and TRBJ2-2, with 7 bases aligning to TRBD2. CDR3 length: 16 residues. Germline V CDR1 and CDR2: GTSNPN, SVGIG (reference sequence). Unmatched junction bases numbered 10, after V lost 0 bases and J lost 6 bases. CDR3 in DNA: TGTGCCTGGAGTGTCCGAAGGACTAGTACCGCCGGGGAGCTGTTTTTT. This gives the protein CAWSVRRTSTAGELFF.

This clonotype was detected a few times. The V and J genes are TRBV20-1 and TRBJ2-1; 9 nucleotides match TRBD2. The CDR3 runs 14 residues. Germline V gene data show CDR1 as DFQATT and CDR2 as SNEGSKA (reference sequence). V was pared by 3 bases and J by 8 bases, with 8 bases of the junction left unmatched. The CDR3 loop reads CSASVSGSWDEQFF. The DNA of the CDR3 is TGCAGTGCTAGTGTTAGCGGGAGTTGGGATGAGCAGTTCTTC.

This clonotype was detected ten times or more. V gene TRBV7-2 combines with J gene TRBJ2-7; tentatively, D is TRBD1 (5 bases). Germline V CDR1 and CDR2: SGHTA, FQGNSA. The CDR3 spans 13 residues. V dropped 1 base and J dropped 6 bases, with 10 bases sitting between them. CDR3 sequence: CASSLGGRAEQYF. In DNA form, the CDR3 reads TGTGCCAGCAGCTTAGGGGGCAGGGCCGAGCAGTACTTC.

There are many counts of this clonotype. The chain couples TRBV27 to TRBJ2-3, with D tentatively TRBD2 (6 bases). In germline, CDR1 is MNHEY, CDR2 SMNVEV (reference sequence). The CDR3 runs to 14 residues. V was shortened by 3 bases and J by 6 bases, with 13 bases between the two germline ends. The CDR3 region is CASSFSGSKDTQYF. The CDR3 DNA reads TGTGCCAGCAGTTTCTCCGGGAGTAAGGATACGCAGTATTTT.

The sample holds many counts of this clonotype. The rearrangement uses TRBV20-1 and TRBJ2-7; 12 nucleotides line up with TRBD2. The CDR3 loop spans 15 amino acids. CDR1 and CDR2 from the germline V gene are DFQATT and SNEGSKA (reference sequence). After removal of 0 bases from V and 4 bases from J, the junction contained 4 bases not matched to a gene. The DNA of the CDR3 is TGCAGTGCTAGAGAATATACTAGCGGGAGGTACGAGCAGTACTTC. Protein product: CSAREYTSGRYEQYF.

This clonotype appeared a few times. The chain joins TRBV5-1 to TRBJ2-7; D gene uncertain. Germline CDR1 SGHRS, CDR2 YFSETQ. This CDR3 is 12 amino acids long. Between the trimmed V and J ends, which lost 4 bases and 4 bases, there was a span of 9 bases. CDR3 protein: CASSASRYEQYF. The CDR3 DNA sequence: TGCGCCAGCAGCGCCTCCAGGTACGAGCAGTACTTC.

This clonotype was seen a handful of times. This chain connects TRBV5-6 to TRBJ1-1; no definite D call. CDR1 and CDR2 (germline): SGHDT, YYEEEE. The CDR3 runs to 13 residues. The V gene lost 0 bases and the J gene lost 3 bases, with 6 bases spanning the gap. This chain's CDR3 is CASSLGRDTEAFF. The CDR3 nucleotides read TGTGCCAGCAGCTTGGGGAGAGACACTGAAGCTTTCTTT.

This clonotype was observed many times. This chain connects TRBV12-3 or TRBV12-4 to TRBJ2-7, with TRBD2 matching over 7 bases. The trim removed 7 bases at V and 12 bases at J, leaving 12 bases unmatched. The length of the CDR3 is 12 residues. This chain's CDR3 is CASTVPGAGVYF. CDR3 DNA: TGTGCCAGCACGGTTCCAGGCGCGGGGGTGTACTTC.

The sample holds many counts of this clonotype. The J gene is TRBJ2-3, the V gene TRBV5-1, with 8 bases fitting TRBD2. CDR1 and CDR2 (germline): SGHRS, YFSETQ. The CDR3 is made up of 14 amino acids. V lost 0 bases and J lost 6; bases outside the gene matches: 3. CDR3: CASSLVREADTQYF. The CDR3 bases are TGCGCCAGCAGCTTGGTGCGGGAGGCCGATACGCAGTATTTT.

The chain has TRBV11-2 and TRBJ2-7; 9 bases match TRBD1. Germline V lookup: CDR1 SGHAT, CDR2 FQNNGV. The length of the CDR3 is 13 residues. The junction had 3 bases not matched to a gene; V was cut back by 5 bases and J by 4 bases. Here the CDR3 reads CASSPQGAYEQYF. The CDR3 DNA sequence: TGTGCCAGCAGCCCACAGGGGGCTTACGAGCAGTACTTC.

There are many counts of this clonotype. CDR3 amino acids: CASSRDREAFF. The CDR3 DNA reads as TGTGCCAGCTCACGGGACAGGGAAGCTTTCTTT. The genes are TRBV18 and TRBJ1-1, with 8 positions matching TRBD1. CDR1 and CDR2 (germline): KGHSH, LQKENI. CDR3 length equals 11 residues. With V trimmed by 4 bases and J by 8 bases, 0 bases remained unmatched.

The sample holds many counts of this clonotype. The genes are TRBV29-1 and TRBJ2-1; tentatively, D is TRBD1 (5 bases). Germline assignment: CDR1 SQVTM and CDR2 ANQGSEA. V was trimmed by 4 bases and J by 8 bases, leaving 12 bases between them. The length of the CDR3 is 12 residues. CDR3 in amino acids: CSVVGQGDEQFF. The CDR3 DNA reads as TGCAGCGTTGTTGGACAAGGGGATGAGCAGTTCTTC.

This clonotype turned up a few times. The rearrangement joins TRBV7-2 to TRBJ2-5; 8 bases align to TRBD2. This CDR3 region has 16 residues. Germline V CDR1 and CDR2: SGHTA, FQGNSA. The V segment lost 5 bases and the J segment 7 bases; nucleotides outside the gene matches: 15. Written as DNA, the CDR3 is TGTGCCAGCAGCCCGACCATGGGGACTAGGATCGCGACCCAGTACTTC. It yields the protein CASSPTMGTRIATQYF. Full variable domain (missing parts from reference TRBV7-2 and TRBJ2-5): GAGVSQSPSNKVTEKGKDVELRCDPISGHTALYWYRQSLGQGLEFLIYFQGNSAPDKSGLPSDRFSAERTGGSVSTLTIQRTQQEDSAVYLCASSPTMGTRIATQYFGPGTRLLVL.

This clonotype was seen a few times. This chain links TRBV7-9 with TRBJ1-6, with D uncertain. The CDR3 is 14 amino acids. The germline gives CDR1 SEHNR, CDR2 FQNEAQ (reference sequence). The germline V and J ends were trimmed by 1 base and 7 bases, with 8 bases remaining between them. The CDR3 coding sequence is TGTGCCAGCAGCTTAGACAGTACCAATTCACCCCTCCACTTT. Encoded protein: CASSLDSTNSPLHF.

This clonotype has a handful of counts. This chain links TRBV6-1 with TRBJ2-7; 7 bases fit TRBD2. The junction had 13 bases not matched to a gene; V was cut back by 6 bases and J by 2 bases. CDR3 size: 16 residues. Germline CDR1 MNHNS, CDR2 SASEGT. The CDR3 region has the DNA TGTGCCAGCAGGGTCCGGGGAGGGAGGACGACCTACGAGCAGTACTTC. It yields the protein CASRVRGGRTTYEQYF.

The gene calls are TRBV5-6 and TRBJ1-2, with a possible D match to TRBD1 (6 bases). The CDR3 covers 13 residues. Per germline, CDR1 SGHDT and CDR2 YYEEEE. V was shortened by 4 bases and J by 4 bases, with 11 bases between the two germline ends. The CDR3 reads CASSTDSSYGYTF. The CDR3, as DNA: TGTGCCAGCAGCACGGACAGCTCCTATGGCTACACCTTC.

The sample holds a few counts of this clonotype. CDR3 coding DNA: TGTGCCAGCAGCCTACAGCTCCTAGCGGGAGGTCCCGCCACCGGGGAGCTGTTTTTT. Protein sequence: CASSLQLLAGGPATGELFF. The gene calls are TRBV3-1 and TRBJ2-2; TRBD2 matches 11 bases. The CDR3 spans 19 residues. Per the germline V gene, CDR1 is LGHDT and CDR2 is YNNKEL (reference sequence). The junction had 14 bases not matched to a gene; V was cut back by 4 bases and J by 4 bases.

This clonotype was observed at least ten times. The chain employs TRBV20-1 and TRBJ2-5; TRBD2 aligns across 9 bases. The V and J ends lost 6 bases and 5 bases, in that order; junction bases with no gene match: 16. The germline V gene encodes CDR1 DFQATT and CDR2 SNEGSKA (reference sequence). The CDR3 runs 16 residues. The CDR3 reads CSASPPGGRGGETQYF. The CDR3, as DNA: TGCAGTGCCAGTCCACCTGGCGGGAGGGGCGGGGAGACCCAGTACTTC.

The rearrangement joins TRBV13 to TRBJ2-1; the D is unclear. V dropped 10 bases and J dropped 5 bases, with 27 bases sitting between them. Germline CDR1 PRHDT, CDR2 FYEKMQ (reference sequence). CDR3 length: 17 amino acids. CDR3 nucleotide sequence: TGTGCCATGGGCCTCGGGCCCCTCTGTTGGGGTAACAATGAGCAGTTCTTC. This sequence encodes CAMGLGPLCWGNNEQFF. Full variable domain (remainder filled in from reference TRBV13 and TRBJ2-1): AAGVIQSPRHLIKEKRETATLKCYPIPRHDTVYWYQQGPGQDPQFLISFYEKMQSDKGSIPDRFSAQQFSDYHSELNMSSLELGDSALYFCAMGLGPLCWGNNEQFFGPGTRLTVL.

This clonotype has a count of ten or more. The chain links TRBV9 to TRBJ2-2; possible D gene TRBD1, 6 bases. The ends were cut back, 0 bases at V and 5 bases at J, with 11 bases in the middle. The CDR3 length is 15 residues. The V gene's germline CDR1 is SGDLS and CDR2 YYNGEE. The CDR3 DNA reads as TGTGCCAGCAGCGTAGCCCCAACAGGGACCGGGGAGCTGTTTTTT. As protein: CASSVAPTGTGELFF. Based on the CDR3 plus reference TRBV9 and TRBJ2-2, the full variable domain is DSGVTQTPKHLITATGQRVTLRCSPRSGDLSVYWYQQSLDQGLQFLIQYYNGEERAKGNILERFSAQQFPDLHSELNLSSLELGDSALYFCASSVAPTGTGELFFGEGSRLTVL.